This T cell receptor (beta chain) was sequenced for a study of cytomegalovirus exposure and HLA in healthy donors (TCRdb year 2017). Some background on the complete study: In an earlier analysis of 550 to 750 of the donors, around 300 Gb of sequence data and some 120 million unique TCR beta sequences from roughly 190 million T cells were reported. Donor age, sex, ethnicity and CMV serostatus were collected together with the repertoire data. The T cell repertoires of 666 subjects were profiled by immunosequencing and related to cytomegalovirus serostatus. A later analysis re-examined previously published TCR beta repertoires from roughly 650 donors and added high-resolution HLA genotyping to investigate patterns of TCR occurrence. Of the roughly 410 genotyped donors, 80% to 90% were placed in the genetic ancestry cluster associated with self-reported Caucasian donors. On average, about 240,000 unique TCR beta nucleotide sequences were sequenced per donor among some 420 genotyped donors of the cohort, with around 19% of those sequences being non-productive. Rather than using new phenotypic data, the later analysis identified candidate immune exposures from TCR beta sequences and from how often those sequences occurred across donors. Typing coverage differed by locus: A, B, C, DRB1 and DQB1 were typed in about 620-630 donors, DQA1 in around 500, DPA1 in approximately 600, and DPB1 in 400 to 490. Every discovery cohort repertoire had been produced on one sequencing platform. Because of strong linkage in the cohort, roughly five DR-DQ haplotypes were treated as single units for association and clustering. The study was designed to test whether signatures of past pathogen exposure could be identified by cataloging public T cell receptors. A later genetic analysis took genome-wide SNP genotypes for about 65% of the 666 donors and used that subset as a discovery cohort. To decide whether each TCR beta V gene segment behaved as functional or pseudogenic, an earlier analysis of some 580 of the donors relied on high-throughput TCR beta sequencing. To predict cytomegalovirus infection status, the study brought together high-throughput TCR immunosequencing, statistical association of individual TCRs with disease status, and machine learning. HLA typing included class I and class II loci at four-digit resolution. In addition to the first cohort of around 670 subjects, a separate validation cohort of under 150 different subjects was used. An early release covering 500 to 750 HLA-typed donors comprised around 300 gigabases of sequencing data and some 79 million unique TCR sequences. What the study reported, not specific to this receptor: The classifier was reported to diagnose cytomegalovirus status with high specificity and sensitivity in both the original and validation cohorts. Specific HLA alleles were associated with over 15,000 TCR beta sequences at a false discovery rate of 0.05 in a later analysis. The authors suggested that the approach could potentially be extended to other disease states and immunological phenotypes. According to a later genetic analysis, donors in an Asian-associated ancestry cluster had fewer N-insertions in productive TCRs than the approximately 700-donor mean. Because counts were too low, some 17 rarely observed V segments, including chromosome 9 orphons, were left out of the earlier analysis of several hundred of the donors. While some public TCRs were present in many individuals, most TCR sequences turned up only very rarely across donors. Roughly uniform sequencing depth across donors was assumed in presence/absence analyses, although this assumption may not hold. Correlated functional status among segregating V segments might be attributable to linkage disequilibrium, but an unknown experimental factor could not be ruled out. In a later analysis, several top co-occurrence clusters were reported to appear linked to parvovirus B19, influenza, CMV and Epstein-Barr virus. According to a later analysis, most CMV-associated TCR beta chains appeared to be HLA-restricted, and the HLA associations seemed to be driven largely by CMV exposure. The study listed 150 to 200 TCR beta chains as associated with cytomegalovirus. The only immune exposure information available for the cohort was CMV serostatus. In a later analysis, HLA-associated TCR beta chains were found to be more clonally expanded and to have lower generation probabilities than equally common non-associated chains. According to a later analysis, TCR association rates differed among HLA loci, with DRB1 alleles showing the most associated TCRs and HLA-C alleles showing the fewest. Only TCR beta chains were sequenced in this cohort, and the absence of alpha or paired-chain data limited detectable features. A cluster of highly shared sequence variants was judged likely to be a technical artifact of the sequencing pipeline. An earlier analysis of around 500 of the donors showed that most TCR beta V segments appeared in productive rearrangements either about 90% or about 30% of the time, which broadly matched IMGT annotations. Because some donors lacked HLA typing at each locus, the association tests relied only on the typed subset. Some IMGT-functional V segments, including TRBV6-2 and TRBV6-3, could not be told apart with the 87-base-pair reads, so those segments were excluded. When HLA alleles, especially DR and DQ, strongly co-occurred, TCR associations were difficult to assign to individual alleles. Three of the identified cytomegalovirus-associated TCR beta chains were confirmed in vitro to be specific for cytomegalovirus antigens. V-gene and J-gene trimming of TCR beta chains was associated with a missense DCLRE1C variant in a later genetic analysis, and the association was replicated in an independent cohort. A further reported finding was that TCR beta sequences accurately predicted the HLA-A and HLA-B alleles for most subjects in the first cohort.

The cohort comprised fewer than 700 healthy bone marrow donors. Cohort members were all nominally healthy when sampled, although unrecorded immune exposures were likely present. The donor tested CMV seronegative, placing the donor among the 300 to 450 seronegative members of the cohort. A peripheral blood sample was collected from each donor, and TCR beta sequencing was performed on peripheral blood mononuclear cells. Genomic DNA was extracted from the blood cell samples with the Qiagen DNeasy Blood Extraction Kit. CDR1 SEHNR and CDR2 FQNEAQ were looked up in the germline V gene (reference sequence). V was cut back by 5 bases and J by 1 base, leaving a gap of 11 bases between them. From cysteine to phenylalanine, the CDR3 is 14 amino acids long. The CDR3 DNA has 42 bases and is translated from base 1. Note on this clone: The antigen it recognizes is unknown. Qualities for individual bases were not recorded, and no much larger clone is one base off.

Libraries were built with the immunoSEQ multiplex PCR assay. For the multiplex PCR, a mixture combining 60 forward primers for TCR Vbeta segments and 13 reverse primers for TCR Jbeta segments was used. Amplification of the CDR3 region of rearranged TCR beta genes was performed with a multiplex PCR assay on genomic DNA. On the Illumina HiSeq System, the amplified TCR beta libraries were sequenced as 87-base-pair reads. Processing in the source paper ran as follows. A later analysis tallied tens of millions of unique TCR beta chains across the 660 or so repertoires, and approximately 12 million of those chains were shared by two or more donors. To remove PCR and sequencing errors, raw reads were error-corrected and collapsed into unique sequences using a nearest-neighbor algorithm that merged closely related sequences. CDR3 sequences were aligned to IMGT reference sequences to assign V, D and J gene segments. For a sequence to be retained, a match of at least six nucleotides to both a V gene segment and a J gene segment was required. Rearrangements were called productive when the CDR3 lacked stop codons and stayed in frame with V and J; all others were non-productive. Following IMGT convention, CDR3 was defined as the stretch from the second conserved V-encoded cysteine up to the conserved J-encoded phenylalanine. Sequences without an unambiguous match to a single V gene segment were excluded from the earlier analysis of several hundred of the donors. In an earlier analysis of 500 to 750 of the donors, V segments were called functional above 56.7% productive rearrangements and were called segregating when the between-donor standard deviation exceeded 5%. To diagnose cytomegalovirus status from the catalog of TCR beta chain sequences, a statistical classification framework was built. In a later analysis, TCR nucleotide sequences were compared against IMGT/GENE-DB human TR gene sequences so that V and J genes could be assigned. In a later analysis, CDR3 sequences and most-parsimonious VDJ recombination scenarios were assigned using the TCRdist pipeline. In a later analysis, each TCR beta chain was defined by its CDR3 amino acid sequence together with its V-gene family, and reads without a unique V-gene family were excluded. In a later analysis, approximately 590 highly shared, low-generation-probability nucleotide sequences were removed to address suspected cross-contamination and a sequencing artifact. In a later analysis, a clonal expansion index was calculated for each public chain from normalized within-repertoire ranks of inferred template counts. In a later analysis, generation probabilities were computed with a VDJ recombination model fitted to out-of-frame rearrangements, and the resulting probabilities were checked against IGoR. A later analysis scored TCR-TCR, TCR-HLA and TCR-CMV co-occurrence with hypergeometric tests, applying a repertoire-size bias correction to TCR pairs. In a later analysis, false discovery rates were estimated by permuting HLA or CMV assignments 20 times. In a later analysis, co-occurring TCRs were grouped using DBSCAN, with TCRdist sequence similarity added in when clustering inside HLA-allele-positive subsets. Co-occurrence clustering excluded repertoires with fewer than 30,000 or more than 120,000 public chains, plus five with anomalous nucleotide sharing. The source is immuneACCESS, and TCRdb retained only in-frame sequences with V and J called. Part of the clones is not carried over; for the studies checked, unresolved V genes explain less than half of this, and the remainder is unexplained. That table supplies the V and J calls and clone size; D and trimming were determined from the DNA. Within this sample are around 110,000 clones, with about 84% of them counted one time only. Of the sample, 2% to 2.5% falls within the top ten clones.

Here the chain combines TRBV7-9 and TRBJ1-1; the D segment cannot be called with confidence. The receptor was isolated from a man aged 25 to 40 in good health and CMV-seronegative. The specimen sequenced was PBMCs. The DNA reads TGTGCCAGCAGCCGCGATGGCGGGAACACTGAAGCTTTCTTT. The resulting protein is CASSRDGGNTEAFF. The CDR3, completed at both ends by the reference TRBV7-9 and TRBJ1-1 genes, gives the full variable domain DTGVSQNPRHKITKRGQNVTFRCDPISEHNRLYWYRQTLGQGPEFLTYFQNEAQLEKSRLLSDRFSAERPKGSFSTLEIQRTEQGDSAMYLCASSRDGGNTEAFFGQGTRLTVV.